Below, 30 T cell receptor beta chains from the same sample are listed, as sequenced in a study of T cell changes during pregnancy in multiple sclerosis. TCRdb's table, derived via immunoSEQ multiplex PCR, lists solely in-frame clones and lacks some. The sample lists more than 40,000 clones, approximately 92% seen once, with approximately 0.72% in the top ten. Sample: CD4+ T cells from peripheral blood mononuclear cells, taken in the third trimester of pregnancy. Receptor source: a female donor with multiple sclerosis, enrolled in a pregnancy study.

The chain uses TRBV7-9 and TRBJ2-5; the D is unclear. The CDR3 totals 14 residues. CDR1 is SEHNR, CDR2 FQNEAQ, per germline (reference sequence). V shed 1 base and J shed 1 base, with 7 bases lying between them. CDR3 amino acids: CASSLGAVQETQYF. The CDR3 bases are TGTGCCAGCAGCTTAGGGGCAGTCCAAGAGACCCAGTACTTC.

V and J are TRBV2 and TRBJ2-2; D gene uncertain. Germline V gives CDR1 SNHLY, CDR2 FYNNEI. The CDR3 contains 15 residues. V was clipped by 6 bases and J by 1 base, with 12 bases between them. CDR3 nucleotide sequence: TGTGCCAGCAGAAAACTTGTGGTGAACACCGGGGAGCTGTTTTTT. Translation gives CASRKLVVNTGELFF.

CDR3 nucleotide sequence: TGTGCCAGCAGTGAGTTGACAGGAATCTCTGGAAACACCATATATTTT. As protein: CASSELTGISGNTIYF. This sequence joins TRBV6-1 and TRBJ1-3; possibly TRBD1 for D (6 bases). CDR1 is MNHNS, CDR2 SASEGT, per germline. With 3 bases removed from V and 0 bases from J, the gap between germline ends came to 12 bases. CDR3 length equals 16 residues.

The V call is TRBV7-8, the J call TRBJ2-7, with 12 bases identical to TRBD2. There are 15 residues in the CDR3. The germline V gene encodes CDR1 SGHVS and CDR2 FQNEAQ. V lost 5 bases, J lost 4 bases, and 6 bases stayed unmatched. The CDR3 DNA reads TGTGCCAGCAGCGACGGACTAGCGGGAAGGTACGAGCAGTACTTC. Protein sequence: CASSDGLAGRYEQYF.

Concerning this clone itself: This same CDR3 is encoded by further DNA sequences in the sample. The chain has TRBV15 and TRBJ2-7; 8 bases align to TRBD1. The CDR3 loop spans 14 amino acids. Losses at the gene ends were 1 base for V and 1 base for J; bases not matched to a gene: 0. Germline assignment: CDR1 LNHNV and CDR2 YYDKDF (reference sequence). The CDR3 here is CATSRGTGSYEQYF. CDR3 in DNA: TGTGCCACCAGCAGAGGGACAGGGTCCTACGAGCAGTACTTC.

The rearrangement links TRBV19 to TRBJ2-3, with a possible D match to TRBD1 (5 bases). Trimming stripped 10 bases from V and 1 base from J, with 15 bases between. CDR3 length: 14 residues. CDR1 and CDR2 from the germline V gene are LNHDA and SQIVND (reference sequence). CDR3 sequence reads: CATRTSLGTDTQYF. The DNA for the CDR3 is TGTGCCACCAGGACAAGCCTAGGCACAGATACGCAGTATTTT. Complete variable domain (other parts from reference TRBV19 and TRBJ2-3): DGGITQSPKYLFRKEGQNVTLSCEQNLNHDAMYWYRQDPGQGLRLIYYSQIVNDFQKGDIAEGYSVSREKKESFPLTVTSAQKNPTAFYLCATRTSLGTDTQYFGPGTRLTVL.

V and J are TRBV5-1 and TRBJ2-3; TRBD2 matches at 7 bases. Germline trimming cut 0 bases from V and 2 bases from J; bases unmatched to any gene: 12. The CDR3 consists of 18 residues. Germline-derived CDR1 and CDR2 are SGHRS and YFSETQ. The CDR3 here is CASSLGGREPPSTDTQYF. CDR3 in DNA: TGCGCCAGCAGCTTGGGGGGGAGGGAACCACCTTCCACAGATACGCAGTATTTT.

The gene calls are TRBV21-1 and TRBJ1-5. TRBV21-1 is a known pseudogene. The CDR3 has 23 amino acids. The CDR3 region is CASSTSAGGWGFSSYKSNQPQHF. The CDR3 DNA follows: TGTGCCAGCAGCACTTCGGCCGGCGGGTGGGGATTTTCTTCCTATAAGAGCAATCAGCCCCAGCATTTT.

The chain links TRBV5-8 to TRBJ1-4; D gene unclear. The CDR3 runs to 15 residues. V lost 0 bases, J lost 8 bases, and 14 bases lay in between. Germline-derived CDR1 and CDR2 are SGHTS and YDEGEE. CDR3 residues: CASSLEGHRGEKLFF. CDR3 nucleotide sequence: TGTGCCAGCAGCTTGGAGGGCCACAGAGGGGAAAAACTGTTTTTT.

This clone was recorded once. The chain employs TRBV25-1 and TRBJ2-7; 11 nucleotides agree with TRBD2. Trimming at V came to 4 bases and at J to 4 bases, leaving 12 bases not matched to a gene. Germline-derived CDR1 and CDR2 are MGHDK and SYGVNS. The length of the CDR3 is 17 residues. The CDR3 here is CASSGTAGLAGLYEQYF. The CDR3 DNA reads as TGTGCCAGCAGTGGAACAGCCGGACTAGCGGGTCTTTACGAGCAGTACTTC.

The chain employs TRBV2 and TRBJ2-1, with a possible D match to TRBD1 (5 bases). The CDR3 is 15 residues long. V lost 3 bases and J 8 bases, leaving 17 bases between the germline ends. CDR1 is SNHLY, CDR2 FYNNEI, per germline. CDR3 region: CASSDQGSRSHEQFF. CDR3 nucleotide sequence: TGTGCCAGCAGTGACCAGGGCAGCCGATCCCATGAGCAGTTCTTC.

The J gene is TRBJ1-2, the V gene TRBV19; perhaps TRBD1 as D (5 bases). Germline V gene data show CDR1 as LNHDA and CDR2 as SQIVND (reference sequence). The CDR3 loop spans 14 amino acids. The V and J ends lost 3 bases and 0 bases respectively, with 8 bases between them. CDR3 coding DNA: TGTGCCAGTAGTATTCGGGGGGCTAACTATGGCTACACCTTC. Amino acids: CASSIRGANYGYTF.

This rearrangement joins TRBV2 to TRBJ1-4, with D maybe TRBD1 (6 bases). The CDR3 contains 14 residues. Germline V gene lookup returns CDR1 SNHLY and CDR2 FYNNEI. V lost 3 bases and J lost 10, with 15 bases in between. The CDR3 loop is CASSEEDRRGKLFF. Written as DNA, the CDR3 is TGTGCCAGCAGTGAGGAAGACAGGAGAGGAAAACTGTTTTTT.

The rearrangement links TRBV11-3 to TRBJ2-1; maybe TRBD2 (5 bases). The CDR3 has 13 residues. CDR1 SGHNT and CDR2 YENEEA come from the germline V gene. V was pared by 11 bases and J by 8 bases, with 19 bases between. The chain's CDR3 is CAQGWRRWDEQFF. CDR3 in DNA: TGTGCCCAAGGGTGGAGGCGGTGGGATGAGCAGTTCTTC.

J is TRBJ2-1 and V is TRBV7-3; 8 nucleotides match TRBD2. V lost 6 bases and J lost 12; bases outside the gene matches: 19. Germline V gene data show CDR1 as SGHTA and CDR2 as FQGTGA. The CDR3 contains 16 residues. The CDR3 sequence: CASSTIRSFSGMGQFF. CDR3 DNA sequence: TGTGCCAGCAGTACCATCCGATCCTTTAGCGGGATGGGGCAGTTCTTC.

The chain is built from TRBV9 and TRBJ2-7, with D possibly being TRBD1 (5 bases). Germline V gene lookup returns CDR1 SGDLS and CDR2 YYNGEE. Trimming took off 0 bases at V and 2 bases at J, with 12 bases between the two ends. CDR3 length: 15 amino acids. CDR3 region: CASSVGARGTYEQYF. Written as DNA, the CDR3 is TGTGCCAGCAGCGTAGGAGCTAGGGGAACCTACGAGCAGTACTTC.

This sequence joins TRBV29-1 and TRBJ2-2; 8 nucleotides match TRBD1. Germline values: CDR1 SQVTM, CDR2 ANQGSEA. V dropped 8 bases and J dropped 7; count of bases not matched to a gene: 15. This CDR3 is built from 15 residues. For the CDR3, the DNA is TGCAGCTTCAGGGGGCGCGGTGGTAAAAACGGGGAGCTGTTTTTT. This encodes CSFRGRGGKNGELFF.

The CDR3 loop is CASSFPRRGAGRTGELFF. The DNA of the CDR3 is TGTGCCAGCAGCTTCCCCCGTCGGGGGGCAGGGCGCACCGGGGAGCTGTTTTTT. This chain connects TRBV7-9 to TRBJ2-2, with a possible D match to TRBD2 (7 bases). From germline, CDR1 is SEHNR and CDR2 FQNEAQ (reference sequence). The CDR3 spans 18 residues. V lost 3 bases and J 4 bases, leaving 21 bases between the germline ends.

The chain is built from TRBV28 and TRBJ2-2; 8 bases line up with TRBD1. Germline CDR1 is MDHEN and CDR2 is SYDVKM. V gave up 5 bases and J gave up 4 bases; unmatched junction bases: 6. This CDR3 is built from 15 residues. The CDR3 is CASSVVQGVTGELFF. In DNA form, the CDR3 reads TGTGCCAGCAGTGTAGTACAGGGGGTCACCGGGGAGCTGTTTTTT.

Here the CDR3 DNA reads TGTGCCAGCAGTGATACTAGCGGGACCTACAATGAGCAGTTCTTC. This encodes CASSDTSGTYNEQFF. This chain uses TRBV25-1 with TRBJ2-1, with 10 bases fitting TRBD2. In germline, CDR1 is MGHDK, CDR2 SYGVNS. V lost 3 bases to trimming and J lost 2 bases; unmatched junction nucleotides: 1. The CDR3 sequence is 15 residues long.

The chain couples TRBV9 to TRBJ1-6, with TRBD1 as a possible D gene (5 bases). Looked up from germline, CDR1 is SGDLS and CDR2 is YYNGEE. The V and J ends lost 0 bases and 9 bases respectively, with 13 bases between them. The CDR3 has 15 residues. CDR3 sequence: CASSVAGQGGSPLHF. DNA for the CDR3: TGTGCCAGCAGCGTAGCTGGTCAGGGAGGTTCACCCCTCCACTTT.

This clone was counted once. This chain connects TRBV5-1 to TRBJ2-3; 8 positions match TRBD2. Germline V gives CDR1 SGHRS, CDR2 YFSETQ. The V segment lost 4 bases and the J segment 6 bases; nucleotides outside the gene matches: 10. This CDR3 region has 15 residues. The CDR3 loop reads CASSTPGLGYDTQYF. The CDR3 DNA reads TGCGCCAGCAGCACGCCGGGACTAGGTTACGATACGCAGTATTTT. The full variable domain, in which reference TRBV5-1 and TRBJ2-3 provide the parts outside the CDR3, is KAGVTQTPRYLIKTRGQQVTLSCSPISGHRSVSWYQQTPGQGLQFLFEYFSETQRNKGNFPGRFSGRQFSNSRSEMNVSTLELGDSALYLCASSTPGLGYDTQYFGPGTRLTVL.

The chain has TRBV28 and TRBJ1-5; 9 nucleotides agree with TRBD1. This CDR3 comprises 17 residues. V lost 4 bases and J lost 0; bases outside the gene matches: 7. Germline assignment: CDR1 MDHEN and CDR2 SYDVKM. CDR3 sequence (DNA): TGTGCCAGCAGTTCTCAAACAGGGGGCGGTAGCAATCAGCCCCAGCATTTT. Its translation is CASSSQTGGGSNQPQHF.

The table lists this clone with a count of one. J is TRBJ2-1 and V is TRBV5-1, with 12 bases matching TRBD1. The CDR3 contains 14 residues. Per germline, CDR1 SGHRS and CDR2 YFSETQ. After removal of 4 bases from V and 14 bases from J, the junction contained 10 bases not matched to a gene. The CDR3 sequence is CASSEGQGAFKEFF. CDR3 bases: TGCGCCAGCAGCGAGGGACAGGGGGCATTTAAAGAGTTCTTC.

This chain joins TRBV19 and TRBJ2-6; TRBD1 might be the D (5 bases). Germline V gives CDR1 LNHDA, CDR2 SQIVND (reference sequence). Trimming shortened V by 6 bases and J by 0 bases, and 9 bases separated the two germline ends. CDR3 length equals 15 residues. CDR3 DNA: TGTGCCAGTAGAACAGGAATCTCTGGGGCCAACGTCCTGACTTTC. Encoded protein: CASRTGISGANVLTF.

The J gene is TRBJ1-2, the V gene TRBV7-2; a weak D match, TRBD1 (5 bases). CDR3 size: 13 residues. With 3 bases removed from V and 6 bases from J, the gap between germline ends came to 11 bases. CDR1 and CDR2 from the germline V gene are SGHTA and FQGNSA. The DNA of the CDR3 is TGTGCCAGCAGCTTCAAGGCAGGGAATGGCTACACCTTC. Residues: CASSFKAGNGYTF.

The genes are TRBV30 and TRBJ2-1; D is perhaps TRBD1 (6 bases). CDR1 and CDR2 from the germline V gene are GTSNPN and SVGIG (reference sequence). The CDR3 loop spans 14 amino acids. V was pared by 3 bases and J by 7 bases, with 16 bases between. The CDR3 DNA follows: TGTGCCTGGAGCCTATCGTGGCAGGGGAATGAGCAGTTCTTC. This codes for CAWSLSWQGNEQFF.

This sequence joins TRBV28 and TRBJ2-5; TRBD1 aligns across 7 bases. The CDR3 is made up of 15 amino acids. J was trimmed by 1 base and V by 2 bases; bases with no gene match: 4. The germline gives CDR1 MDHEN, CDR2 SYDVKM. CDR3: CASSLSRQGQETQYF. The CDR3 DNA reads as TGTGCCAGCAGTTTAAGTCGACAGGGCCAAGAGACCCAGTACTTC.

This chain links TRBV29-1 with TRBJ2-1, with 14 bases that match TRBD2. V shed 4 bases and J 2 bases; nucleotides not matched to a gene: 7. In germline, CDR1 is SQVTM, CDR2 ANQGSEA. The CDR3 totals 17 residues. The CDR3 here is CSVASTSGRAAYNEQFF. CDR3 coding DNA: TGCAGCGTTGCCTCGACTAGCGGGAGGGCAGCCTACAATGAGCAGTTCTTC.

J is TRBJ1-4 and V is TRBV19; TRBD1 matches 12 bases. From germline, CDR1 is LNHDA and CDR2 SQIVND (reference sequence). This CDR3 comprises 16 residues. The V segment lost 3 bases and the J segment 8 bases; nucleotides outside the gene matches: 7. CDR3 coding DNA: TGTGCCAGTAGTATCGTCAGGGGGACAGGGGGCGAAAAACTGTTTTTT. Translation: CASSIVRGTGGEKLFF.